These 13 T cell receptor beta chains originate from one sample sequenced in a study of T cell repertoires in cytomegalovirus infection. MiXCR, applied by TCRdb to the reads, yields one record per CDR3 protein. The sample consists of 200,000 to 300,000 distinct CDR3 sequences, 6% to 8% of them appearing once. Material: PBMCs. The receptor set was obtained from a human donor in good health (CMV status not recorded). Some clones in this sample may be carry-over from other donors' samples.

This clonotype was counted at least ten times. The chain uses TRBV7-9 and TRBJ1-1; 7 bases fit TRBD1. The CDR3 runs to 16 residues. Germline V CDR1 and CDR2: SEHNR, FQNEAQ (reference sequence). The ends lost 5 bases at V and 3 bases at J; junction bases unmatched: 12. This chain's CDR3 is CASSPPGPGGDTEAFF. CDR3 DNA: TGTGCCAGCAGCCCCCCGGGGCCAGGGGGAGACACTGAAGCTTTCTTT.

This clonotype has at least ten counts. The chain uses TRBV28 and TRBJ1-5; TRBD1 is a possible D gene (5 bases). The CDR3 spans 14 residues. V dropped 3 bases and J dropped 7 bases, with 13 bases sitting between them. Germline assignment: CDR1 MDHEN and CDR2 SYDVKM. CDR3 sequence: CASSFLGRDQPQHF. The CDR3, as DNA: TGTGCCAGCAGTTTTCTGGGCAGGGACCAGCCCCAGCATTTT.

This clonotype was recorded many times. V and J are TRBV19 and TRBJ1-1; a weak D match, TRBD1 (5 bases). V lost 4 bases and J lost 1, with 19 bases in between. The CDR3 is 17 residues long. The germline gives CDR1 LNHDA, CDR2 SQIVND (reference sequence). DNA of the CDR3: TGTGCCAGTAGTACGTGGAGGGGCGGGACTACGAACACTGAAGCTTTCTTT. Protein: CASSTWRGGTTNTEAFF. Full variable domain (rest looked up from reference TRBV19 and TRBJ1-1): DGGITQSPKYLFRKEGQNVTLSCEQNLNHDAMYWYRQDPGQGLRLIYYSQIVNDFQKGDIAEGYSVSREKKESFPLTVTSAQKNPTAFYLCASSTWRGGTTNTEAFFGQGTRLTVV.

The sample holds many counts of this clonotype. The chain carries TRBV7-2 and TRBJ1-3; D is undetermined. The CDR3 covers 15 residues. The germline CDR1 and CDR2 sequences are SGHTA and FQGNSA. Trimming took 5 bases from V and 1 from J, leaving 12 bases between them. CDR3: CASSESSSSGNTIYF. The CDR3 nucleotides read TGTGCCAGCAGCGAGTCCTCCTCTTCTGGAAACACCATATATTTT.

This clonotype was counted ten times or more. This chain connects TRBV6-1 to TRBJ1-6; 10 nucleotides align to TRBD1. Germline trimming cut 4 bases from V and 9 bases from J; bases unmatched to any gene: 6. The CDR3 has 15 amino acids. Per germline, CDR1 MNHNS and CDR2 SASEGT. CDR3 loop: CASSGLTGGSSPLHF. CDR3 bases: TGTGCCAGCAGTGGATTGACAGGGGGCTCTTCACCCCTCCACTTT.

Comment on this clonotype: This is likely a read error, given that the CDR3 carries no conserved phenylalanine or tryptophan at its end. The DNA is omitted, as the CDR3 cannot be located on it reliably, and the CDR3 follows TCRdb's listing. V is TRBV9 and J is TRBJ1-2. Including both end residues, the CDR3 is 8 amino acids long. Germline lookup yields CDR1 SGDLS and CDR2 YYNGEE. The chain's CDR3 is CASSPLDL.

The V gene is TRBV2, the J gene TRBJ2-5; maybe TRBD1 (6 bases). The ends were cut back, 2 bases at V and 4 bases at J, with 11 bases in the middle. Germline CDR1 is SNHLY and CDR2 is FYNNEI. This CDR3 comprises 14 residues. The CDR3 loop is CASSEIPQGETQYF. In nucleotides, the CDR3 is TGTGCCAGCAGTGAAATACCACAGGGAGAGACCCAGTACTTC.

The sample holds many counts of this clonotype. The chain is built from TRBV10-3 and TRBJ2-5; D not resolved. The CDR3 sequence is 13 residues long. Germline CDR1 ENHRY, CDR2 SYGVKD. Between the trimmed V and J ends, which lost 11 bases and 3 bases, there was a span of 16 bases. CDR3 protein: CAGSRRGEETQYF. CDR3 nucleotides: TGTGCCGGTAGCAGACGAGGTGAAGAGACCCAGTACTTC.

This clonotype was detected many times. The rearrangement links TRBV7-2 to TRBJ1-4; no clear D. This CDR3 has 15 residues. V was clipped by 1 base and J by 6 bases, with 12 bases between them. Germline-derived CDR1 and CDR2 are SGHTA and FQGNSA. The CDR3 region is CASSLVRSDHEKLFF. The CDR3 nucleotides are TGTGCCAGCAGCTTAGTGAGGTCAGATCATGAAAAACTGTTTTTT.

The sample holds many counts of this clonotype. The V and J genes are TRBV29-1 and TRBJ2-5; TRBD1 aligns across 9 bases. This CDR3 is 15 amino acids long. Germline trimming cut 6 bases from V and 5 bases from J; bases unmatched to any gene: 13. Germline CDR1 is SQVTM and CDR2 is ANQGSEA. This CDR3 is CSVEPRDRAGETQYF. CDR3 DNA: TGCAGCGTCGAACCCCGGGACAGGGCAGGGGAGACCCAGTACTTC.

V gene TRBV20-1 combines with J gene TRBJ1-1; D is possibly TRBD1 (6 bases). CDR1 is DFQATT, CDR2 SNEGSKA, per germline (reference sequence). This CDR3 region has 14 residues. V lost 0 bases and J 6 bases, leaving 14 bases between the germline ends. The CDR3 sequence: CSARDHRVRSEAFF. As DNA, the CDR3 is TGCAGTGCTAGAGACCACAGGGTCCGCTCTGAAGCTTTCTTT.

This clonotype was seen at least ten times. The chain is built from TRBV5-1 and TRBJ2-3; D may be TRBD2 (7 bases). CDR1 is SGHRS and CDR2 is YFSETQ in the germline V gene. CDR3 length equals 17 residues. Trimming pared 4 bases from V and 2 bases from J, leaving 20 bases between. The DNA for the CDR3 is TGCGCCAGCAGCGGGGGTCCTTGGGGGGGCGCCACAGATACGCAGTATTTT. The encoded protein is CASSGGPWGGATDTQYF. The full variable domain, in which reference TRBV5-1 and TRBJ2-3 provide the parts outside the CDR3, is KAGVTQTPRYLIKTRGQQVTLSCSPISGHRSVSWYQQTPGQGLQFLFEYFSETQRNKGNFPGRFSGRQFSNSRSEMNVSTLELGDSALYLCASSGGPWGGATDTQYFGPGTRLTVL.

This clonotype was counted ten times or more. The chain employs TRBV5-4 and TRBJ2-2; D is unresolved. Trimming pared 3 bases from V and 9 bases from J, leaving 21 bases between. Per germline, CDR1 SGHNT and CDR2 YYREEE (reference sequence). The CDR3 length is 16 residues. CDR3 loop: CASSSTARSGNRELFF. The CDR3 bases are TGTGCCAGCAGCTCCACAGCGAGGAGTGGTAACAGGGAGCTGTTTTTT.